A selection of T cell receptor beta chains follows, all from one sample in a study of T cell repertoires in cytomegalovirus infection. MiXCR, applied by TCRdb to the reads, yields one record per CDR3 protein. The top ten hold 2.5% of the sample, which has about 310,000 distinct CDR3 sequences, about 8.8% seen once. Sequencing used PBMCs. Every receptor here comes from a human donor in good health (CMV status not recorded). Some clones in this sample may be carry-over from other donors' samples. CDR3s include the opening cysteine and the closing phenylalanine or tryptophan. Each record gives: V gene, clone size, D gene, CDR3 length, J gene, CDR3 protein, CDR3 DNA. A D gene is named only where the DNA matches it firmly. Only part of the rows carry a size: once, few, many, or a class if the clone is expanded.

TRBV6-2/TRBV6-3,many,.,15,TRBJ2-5,CASSPLTGRQETQYF,TGTGCCAGCAGCCCACTAACCGGCCGGCAAGAGACCCAGTACTTC
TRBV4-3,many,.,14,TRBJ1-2,CASSPGLVGYGYTF,TGCGCCAGCAGCCCTGGCCTGGTAGGCTATGGCTACACCTTC
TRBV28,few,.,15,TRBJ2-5,CASSPKPPGRETQYF,TGTGCCAGCAGTCCTAAACCTCCAGGGCGGGAGACCCAGTACTTC
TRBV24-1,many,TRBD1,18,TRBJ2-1,CATSEPPGQGNSYNEQFF,TGTGCCACCAGTGAACCCCCGGGACAGGGGAACTCCTACAATGAGCAGTTCTTC
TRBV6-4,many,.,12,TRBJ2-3,CASSDSGYTQYF,TGTGCCAGCAGTGATTCGGGTTACACGCAGTATTTT
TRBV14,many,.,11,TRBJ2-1,CASSQLNEQFF,TGTGCCAGCAGCCAGCTCAATGAGCAGTTCTTC
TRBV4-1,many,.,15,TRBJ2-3,CASSRQVHSTDTQYF,TGCGCCAGCAGCCGTCAGGTCCACAGCACAGATACGCAGTATTTT
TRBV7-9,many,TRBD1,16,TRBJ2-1,CASSPRQGPSYNEQFF,TGTGCCAGCAGCCCAAGACAGGGCCCGTCCTACAATGAGCAGTTCTTC
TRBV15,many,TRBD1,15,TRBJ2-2,CATSNRDRATGELFF,TGTGCCACCAGCAACCGGGACAGGGCCACCGGGGAGCTGTTTTTT
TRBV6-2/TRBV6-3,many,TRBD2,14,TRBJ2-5,CASKGRGVQETQYF,TGTGCCAGCAAAGGGCGGGGGGTACAAGAGACCCAGTACTTC
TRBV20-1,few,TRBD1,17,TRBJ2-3,CSATVPGQGWVADTQYF,TGCAGTGCTACCGTCCCGGGACAGGGTTGGGTCGCAGATACGCAGTATTTT
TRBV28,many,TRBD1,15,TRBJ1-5,CASRSSQGDSQPQHF,TGTGCCAGCAGGTCCTCTCAGGGGGATAGTCAGCCCCAGCATTTT
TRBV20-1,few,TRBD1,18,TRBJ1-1,CSARGFIGAGGADTEAFF,TGCAGTGCTAGAGGCTTCATTGGGGCAGGGGGCGCGGACACTGAAGCTTTCTTT
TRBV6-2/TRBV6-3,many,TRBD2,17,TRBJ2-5,CASSYLSAGTSGGTQYF,TGTGCCAGCAGTTACCTTTCTGCCGGGACTAGCGGGGGGACCCAGTACTTC
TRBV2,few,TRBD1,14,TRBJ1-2,CASSRQGAGRGYTF,TGTGCCAGCTCGCGACAGGGGGCAGGTCGAGGCTACACCTTC
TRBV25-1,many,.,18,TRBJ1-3,CASSESAPPTRSGNTIYF,TGTGCCAGCAGTGAATCGGCCCCCCCCACACGATCTGGAAACACCATATATTTT
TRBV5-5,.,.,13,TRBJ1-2,CASTARLVYGYTF,TGTGCCAGCACCGCTAGGTTGGTCTATGGCTACACCTTC
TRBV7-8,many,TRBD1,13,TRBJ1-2,CASSPGQLYGYTF,TGTGCCAGCAGCCCGGGACAGCTCTATGGCTACACCTTC
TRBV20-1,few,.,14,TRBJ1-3,CSAFIGGPGNTIYF,TGCAGTGCTTTCATAGGGGGGCCTGGAAACACCATATATTTT
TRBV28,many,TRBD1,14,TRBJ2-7,CASSSGQGAFEQYF,TGTGCCAGCAGCTCGGGACAGGGGGCTTTCGAGCAGTACTTC
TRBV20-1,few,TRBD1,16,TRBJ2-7,CSARDGDRGSSYEQYF,TGCAGTGCTAGAGATGGGGACAGGGGCAGCTCCTACGAGCAGTACTTC
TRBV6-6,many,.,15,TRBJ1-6,CASSQGGIGNSPLHF,TGTGCCAGCAGCCAAGGGGGTATAGGGAATTCACCCCTCCACTTT
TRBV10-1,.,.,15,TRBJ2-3,CASSESSLITDTQYF,TGCGCCAGCAGTGAGTCAAGCCTGATCACAGATACGCAGTATTTT
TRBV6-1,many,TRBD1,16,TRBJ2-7,CASSSLQGHLSYEQYF,TGTGCCAGCAGCTCCTTACAGGGGCATCTTTCCTACGAGCAGTACTTC
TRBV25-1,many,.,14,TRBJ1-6,CASIGYGYNSPLHF,TGTGCCAGCATTGGGTACGGCTATAATTCACCCCTCCACTTT
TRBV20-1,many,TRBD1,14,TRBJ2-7,CSASGTAGNYEQYF,TGCAGTGCATCGGGGACAGCCGGAAACTACGAGCAGTACTTC
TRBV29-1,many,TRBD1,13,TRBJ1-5,CSATTGIGQPQHF,TGCAGCGCCACGACAGGGATCGGTCAGCCCCAGCATTTT
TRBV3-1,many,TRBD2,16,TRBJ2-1,CASSQGSRGLRNEQFF,TGTGCCAGCAGCCAAGGTTCGCGGGGGTTAAGAAATGAGCAGTTCTTC
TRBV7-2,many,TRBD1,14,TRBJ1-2,CASIGTGGYYGYTF,TGTGCCAGCATCGGGACAGGGGGTTACTATGGCTACACCTTC
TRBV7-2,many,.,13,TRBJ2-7,CASSFYRANEQYF,TGTGCCAGCAGCTTTTACAGGGCGAACGAGCAGTACTTC
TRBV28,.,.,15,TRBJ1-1,CASSETRYGNTEAFF,TGTGCCAGCAGCGAAACAAGGTACGGGAACACTGAAGCTTTCTTT
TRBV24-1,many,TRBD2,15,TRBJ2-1,CATSLLAGGPNEQFF,TGTGCCACCAGTCTCCTAGCGGGGGGGCCCAATGAGCAGTTCTTC
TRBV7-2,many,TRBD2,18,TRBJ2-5,CASSLEPSGGAAQETQYF,TGTGCCAGCAGCTTAGAGCCTAGCGGGGGGGCAGCGCAAGAGACCCAGTACTTC
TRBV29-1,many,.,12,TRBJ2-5,CSLGDPAETQYF,TGCAGCCTGGGAGACCCAGCAGAGACCCAGTACTTC
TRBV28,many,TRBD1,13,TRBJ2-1,CASSLRGGYEQFF,TGTGCCAGCAGTTTACGAGGGGGCTATGAGCAGTTCTTC
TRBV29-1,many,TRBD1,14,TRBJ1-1,CSVEAHRGLTEAFF,TGCAGCGTTGAAGCGCACAGGGGGCTTACTGAAGCTTTCTTT
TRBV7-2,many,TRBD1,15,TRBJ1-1,CASSPRTGVDTEAFF,TGTGCCAGCAGCCCCCGGACAGGGGTGGACACTGAAGCTTTCTTT
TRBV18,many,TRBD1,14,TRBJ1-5,CASSFGTGEQPQHF,TGTGCCAGCTCATTTGGGACAGGGGAACAGCCCCAGCATTTT
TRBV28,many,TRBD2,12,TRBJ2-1,CATYVAGNEQFF,TGTGCCACCTATGTAGCGGGCAATGAGCAGTTCTTC
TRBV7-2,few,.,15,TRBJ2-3,CASSLRSQGTDTQYF,TGTGCCAGCAGCTTACGGTCCCAGGGCACAGATACGCAGTATTTT
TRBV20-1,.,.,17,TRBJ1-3,CSARGPMQESSGNTIYF,TGCAGTGCTAGAGGCCCTATGCAGGAGTCCTCTGGAAACACCATATATTTT
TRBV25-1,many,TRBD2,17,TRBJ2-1,CASSASGGPFIYNEQFF,TGTGCCAGCAGCGCTAGCGGAGGACCTTTTATCTACAATGAGCAGTTCTTC
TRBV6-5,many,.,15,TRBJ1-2,CASSYSIVPPYGYTF,TGTGCCAGCAGTTACTCGATTGTCCCCCCCTATGGCTACACCTTC
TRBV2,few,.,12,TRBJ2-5,CASMVPSETQYF,TGTGCCAGCATGGTACCTTCAGAGACCCAGTACTTC
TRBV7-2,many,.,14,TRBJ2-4,CASSLGGAKNIQYF,TGTGCCAGCAGCTTAGGGGGGGCCAAAAACATTCAGTACTTC
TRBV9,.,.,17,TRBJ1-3,CASSVELLGSSGNTIYF,TGTGCCAGCAGCGTAGAGCTGTTGGGCAGCTCTGGAAACACCATATATTTT
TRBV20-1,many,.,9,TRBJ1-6,CSANSPLHF,TGCAGTGCTAATTCACCCCTCCACTTT
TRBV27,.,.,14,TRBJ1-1,CASSQRGLSPEAFF,TGTGCCAGCAGTCAACGGGGCCTAAGCCCTGAAGCTTTCTTT
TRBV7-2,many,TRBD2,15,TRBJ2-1,CASSLASSGVNEQFF,TGTGCCAGCAGCTTAGCCTCTAGCGGGGTAAATGAGCAGTTCTTC
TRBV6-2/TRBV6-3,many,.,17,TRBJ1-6,CASRPTRASSYNSPLHF,TGTGCCAGCAGACCTACCCGGGCGAGCTCCTATAATTCACCCCTCCACTTT
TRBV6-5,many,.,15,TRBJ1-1,CASSPSGQTNTEAFF,TGTGCCAGCAGTCCAAGCGGACAGACGAACACTGAAGCTTTCTTT
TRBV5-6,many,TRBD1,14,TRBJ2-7,CASSFGTAIYEQYF,TGTGCCAGCAGTTTCGGGACAGCAATCTACGAGCAGTACTTC
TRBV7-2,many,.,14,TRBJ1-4,CASSPRGANEKLFF,TGTGCCAGCAGCCCCAGGGGTGCTAATGAAAAACTGTTTTTT
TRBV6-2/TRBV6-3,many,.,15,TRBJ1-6,CASSYLAAYNSPLHF,TGTGCCAGCAGTTACTTGGCCGCATATAATTCACCCCTCCACTTT
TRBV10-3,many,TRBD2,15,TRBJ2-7,CAISTGLAGGYEQYF,TGTGCCATCAGTACGGGACTAGCGGGGGGCTACGAGCAGTACTTC
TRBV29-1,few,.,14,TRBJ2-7,CSVEDQSSSYEQYF,TGCAGCGTTGAAGATCAAAGCAGCTCCTACGAGCAGTACTTC